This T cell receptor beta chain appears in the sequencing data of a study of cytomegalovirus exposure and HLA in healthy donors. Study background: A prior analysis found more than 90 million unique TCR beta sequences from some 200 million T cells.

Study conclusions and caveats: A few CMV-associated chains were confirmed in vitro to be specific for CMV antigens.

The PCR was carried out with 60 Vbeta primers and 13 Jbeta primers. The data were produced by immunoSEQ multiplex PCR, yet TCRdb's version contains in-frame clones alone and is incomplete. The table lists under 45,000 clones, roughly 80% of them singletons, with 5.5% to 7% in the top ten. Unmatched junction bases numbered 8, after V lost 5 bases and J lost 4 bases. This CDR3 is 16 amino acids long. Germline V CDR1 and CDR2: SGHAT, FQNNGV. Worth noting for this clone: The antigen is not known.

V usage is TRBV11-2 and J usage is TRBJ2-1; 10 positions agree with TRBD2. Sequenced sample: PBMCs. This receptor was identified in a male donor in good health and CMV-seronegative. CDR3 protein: CASSRLAGGYYNEQFF. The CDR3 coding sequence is TGTGCCAGCAGCCGTTTAGCGGGGGGCTATTACAATGAGCAGTTCTTC.